This record covers a single TCR beta chain. The target antigen is unknown. V lost 1 base and J lost 2, with 6 bases in between. The CDR3 is 13 amino acids. Germline V lookup: CDR1 MNHNS, CDR2 SASEGT. Amplification targeted TCR beta CDR3 regions from RNA transcripts. The HTBI primer set served for first-round RT-PCR of the TCR CDR3. A single record per CDR3 protein comes from TCRdb applying MiXCR to the multiplex PCR reads. The sample has about 480,000 distinct CDR3 sequences, approximately 23% seen once. These data come from a study of T cells in Graves' hyperthyroidism and ophthalmopathy. Turning to the study itself: Upon initial diagnosis and before any treatment, peripheral blood was collected.

Study-wide points: Before onset, ophthalmopathy was predicted by the model a median roughly 6.8 months earlier. Most thyroid-expanded clonotypes above 0.001 were also found in blood.

Sequenced input: blood. The chain carries TRBV6-1 and TRBJ2-7; possibly TRBD1 for D (5 bases). The TCR sequence derives from a woman in her 70s with Graves' ophthalmopathy. The CDR3 here is CASSEGQTYEQYF. The CDR3 region has the DNA TGTGCCAGCAGTGAAGGACAGACCTACGAGCAGTACTTC.